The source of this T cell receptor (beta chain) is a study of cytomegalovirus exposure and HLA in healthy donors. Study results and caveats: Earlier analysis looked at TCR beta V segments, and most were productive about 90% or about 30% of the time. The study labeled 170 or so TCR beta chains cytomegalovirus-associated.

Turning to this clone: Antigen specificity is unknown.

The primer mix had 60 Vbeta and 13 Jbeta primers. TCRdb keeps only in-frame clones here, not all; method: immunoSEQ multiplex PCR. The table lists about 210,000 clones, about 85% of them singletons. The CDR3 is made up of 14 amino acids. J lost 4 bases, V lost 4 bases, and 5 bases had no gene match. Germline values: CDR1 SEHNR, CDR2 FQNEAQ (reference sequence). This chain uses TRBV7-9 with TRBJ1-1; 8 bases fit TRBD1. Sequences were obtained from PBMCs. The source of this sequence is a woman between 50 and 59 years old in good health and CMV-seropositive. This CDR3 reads CASSSGQGRTEAFF. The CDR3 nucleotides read TGTGCCAGCAGCTCCGGACAGGGACGCACTGAAGCTTTCTTT.